This T cell receptor beta chain appears in the sequencing data of a study of CD8 T cells in Susac syndrome. Study-wide results and limits: By the study's own acknowledgment, its TCR sequencing and HLA analysis included relatively few individuals.

The CD8+ and CD4+ T cells were negatively isolated, with the TEMRA cells enriched by FACS. In the case of this clonotype: Its antigen is unidentified.

Germline V lookup: CDR1 LGHDT, CDR2 YNNKEL (reference sequence). With 2 bases removed from V and 6 bases from J, the gap between germline ends came to 8 bases. The CDR3 is 12 residues long. cDNA came from about 0.46 to 1 ug RNA primed by random hexamers. A multiplex approach, immunoSEQ multiplex PCR, amplified TCR beta CDR3 across 54 Vbeta and 13 Jbeta. TCRdb itself ran the immunoSEQ multiplex PCR reads through MiXCR, one entry per CDR3 protein. The table lists roughly 120,000 distinct CDR3 sequences, less than 97% of them singletons. The specimen sequenced was CD4+ T cells from PBMCs. This receptor was identified in a human donor in good health. This chain links TRBV3-1 with TRBJ2-7; D uncertain. The CDR3 DNA sequence: TGTGCCAGCAGCCAAAACTTGGGCGAGCAGTACTTC. Its translation is CASSQNLGEQYF.